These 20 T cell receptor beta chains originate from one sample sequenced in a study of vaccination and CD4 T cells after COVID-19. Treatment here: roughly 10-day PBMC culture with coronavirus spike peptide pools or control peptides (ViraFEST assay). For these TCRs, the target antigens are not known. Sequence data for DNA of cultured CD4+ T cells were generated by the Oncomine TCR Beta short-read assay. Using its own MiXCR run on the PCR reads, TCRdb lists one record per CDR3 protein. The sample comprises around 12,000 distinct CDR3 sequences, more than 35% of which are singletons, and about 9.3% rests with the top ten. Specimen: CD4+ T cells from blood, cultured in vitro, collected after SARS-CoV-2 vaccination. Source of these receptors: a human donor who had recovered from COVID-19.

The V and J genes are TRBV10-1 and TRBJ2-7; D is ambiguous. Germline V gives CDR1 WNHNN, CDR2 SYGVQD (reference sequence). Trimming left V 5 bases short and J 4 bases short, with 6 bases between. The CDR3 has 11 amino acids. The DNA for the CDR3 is TGCGCCAGCAGTAATGGGTACGAGCAGTACTTC. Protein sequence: CASSNGYEQYF.

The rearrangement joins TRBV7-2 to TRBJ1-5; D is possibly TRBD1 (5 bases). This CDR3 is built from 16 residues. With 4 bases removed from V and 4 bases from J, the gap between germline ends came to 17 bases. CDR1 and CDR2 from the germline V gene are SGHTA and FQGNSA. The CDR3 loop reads CASSSPRGGGNQPQHF. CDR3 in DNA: TGTGCCAGCAGCTCACCGAGGGGCGGGGGGAATCAGCCCCAGCATTTT.

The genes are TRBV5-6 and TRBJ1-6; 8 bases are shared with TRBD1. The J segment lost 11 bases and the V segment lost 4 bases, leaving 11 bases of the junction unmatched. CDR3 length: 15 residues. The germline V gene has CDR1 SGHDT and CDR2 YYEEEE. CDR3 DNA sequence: TGTGCCAGCAGCCAACGGACAGGGAAGTACACACCCCTCCACTTT. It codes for CASSQRTGKYTPLHF.

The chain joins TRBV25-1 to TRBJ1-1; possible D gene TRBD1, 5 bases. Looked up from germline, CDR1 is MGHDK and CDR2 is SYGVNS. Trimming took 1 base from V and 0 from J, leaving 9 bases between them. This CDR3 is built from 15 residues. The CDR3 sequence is CASSEWGGMNTEAFF. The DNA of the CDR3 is TGTGCCAGCAGTGAATGGGGGGGAATGAACACTGAAGCTTTCTTT.

The CDR3 DNA reads as TGTGCCAGCAGCGGAGTTATGGGCGCCATCGACTATGGCTACACCTTC. The encoded protein is CASSGVMGAIDYGYTF. The chain couples TRBV28 to TRBJ1-2; D not certain. The CDR3 has 16 residues. Germline loops: CDR1 MDHEN, CDR2 SYDVKM. V was clipped by 6 bases and J by 3 bases, with 20 bases between them.

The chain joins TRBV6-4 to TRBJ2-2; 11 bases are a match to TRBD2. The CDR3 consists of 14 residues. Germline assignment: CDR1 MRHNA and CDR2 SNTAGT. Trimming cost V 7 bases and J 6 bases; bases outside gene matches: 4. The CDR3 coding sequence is TGTGCCAGCAAACTAGCGGGAGAAGCCGGGGAGCTGTTTTTT. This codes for CASKLAGEAGELFF.

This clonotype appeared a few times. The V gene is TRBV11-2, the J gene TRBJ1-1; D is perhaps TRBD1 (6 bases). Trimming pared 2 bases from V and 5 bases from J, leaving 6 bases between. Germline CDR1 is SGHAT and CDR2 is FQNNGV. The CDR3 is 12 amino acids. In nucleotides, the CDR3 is TGTGCCAGCAGCTTACAGGGGACTGAAGCTTTCTTT. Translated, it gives CASSLQGTEAFF.

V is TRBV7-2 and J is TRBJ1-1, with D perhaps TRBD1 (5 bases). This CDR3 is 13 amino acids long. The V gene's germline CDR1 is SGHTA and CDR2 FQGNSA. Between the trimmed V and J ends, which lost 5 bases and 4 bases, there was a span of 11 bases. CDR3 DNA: TGTGCCAGCAGCAACTCGAGGGGCACTGAAGCTTTCTTT. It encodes CASSNSRGTEAFF.

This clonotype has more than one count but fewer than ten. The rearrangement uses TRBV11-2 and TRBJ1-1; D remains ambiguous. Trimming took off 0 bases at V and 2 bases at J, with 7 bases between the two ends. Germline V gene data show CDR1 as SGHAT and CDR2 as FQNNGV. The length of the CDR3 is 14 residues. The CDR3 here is CASSLDRVNTEAFF. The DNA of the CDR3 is TGTGCCAGCAGCTTAGATAGGGTAAACACTGAAGCTTTCTTT.

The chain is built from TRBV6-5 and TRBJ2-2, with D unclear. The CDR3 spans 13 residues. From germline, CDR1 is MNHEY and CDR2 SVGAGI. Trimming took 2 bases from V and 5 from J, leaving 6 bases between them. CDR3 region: CASSYVITGELFF. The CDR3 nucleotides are TGTGCCAGCAGTTACGTAATAACCGGGGAGCTGTTTTTT.

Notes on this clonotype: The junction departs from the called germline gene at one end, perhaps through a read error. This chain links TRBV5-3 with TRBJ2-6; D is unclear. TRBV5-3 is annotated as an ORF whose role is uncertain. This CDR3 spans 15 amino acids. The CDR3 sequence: CASSLTYSGANVLTF. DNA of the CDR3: TGTGCCAGCAGCTTGACCTACTCTGGGGCCAACGTCCTGACTTTC.

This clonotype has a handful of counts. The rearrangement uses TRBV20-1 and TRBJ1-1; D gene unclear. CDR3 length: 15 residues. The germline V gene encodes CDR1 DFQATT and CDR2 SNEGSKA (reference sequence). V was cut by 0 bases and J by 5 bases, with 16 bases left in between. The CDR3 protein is CSARDTAGPGTEAFF. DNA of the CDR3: TGCAGTGCTAGAGATACTGCAGGCCCGGGGACTGAAGCTTTCTTT.

CDR3 residues: CSVGVNRGPAPGELFF. The CDR3 DNA reads as TGCAGCGTTGGGGTTAACAGGGGGCCGGCTCCCGGGGAGCTGTTTTTT. This sequence joins TRBV29-1 and TRBJ2-2, with TRBD1 matching 9 bases. J gave up 6 bases and V 4 bases, and 12 bases lay outside the gene matches. CDR1 and CDR2 (germline): SQVTM, ANQGSEA. The CDR3 spans 16 residues.

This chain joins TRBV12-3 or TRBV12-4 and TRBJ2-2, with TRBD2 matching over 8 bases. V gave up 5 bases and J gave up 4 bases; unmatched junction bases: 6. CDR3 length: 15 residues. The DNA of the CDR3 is TGTGCCAGCAGTCCGGGAGGGCGGGTCACCGGGGAGCTGTTTTTT. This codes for CASSPGGRVTGELFF.

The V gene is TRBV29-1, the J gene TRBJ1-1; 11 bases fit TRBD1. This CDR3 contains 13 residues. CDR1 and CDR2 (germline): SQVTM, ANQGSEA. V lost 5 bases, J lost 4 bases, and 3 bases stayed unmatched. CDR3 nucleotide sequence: TGCAGCGTTAGGACAGGGGGCTTCACTGAAGCTTTCTTT. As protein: CSVRTGGFTEAFF.

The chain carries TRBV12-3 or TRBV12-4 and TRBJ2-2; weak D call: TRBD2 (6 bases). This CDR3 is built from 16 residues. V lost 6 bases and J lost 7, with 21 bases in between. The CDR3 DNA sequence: TGTGCCAGCAGATGGACCGCCGGGACTCAAGGCGGGGAGCTGTTTTTT. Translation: CASRWTAGTQGGELFF.

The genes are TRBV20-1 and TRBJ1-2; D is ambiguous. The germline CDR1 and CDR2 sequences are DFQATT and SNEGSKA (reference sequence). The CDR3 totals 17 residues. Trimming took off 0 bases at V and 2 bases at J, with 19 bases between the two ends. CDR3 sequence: CSARERASPNLNYGYTF. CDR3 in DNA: TGCAGTGCTAGAGAGAGGGCAAGCCCAAACCTCAACTATGGCTACACCTTC.

Written as DNA, the CDR3 is TGTGCCAGCAGCGAAATCCCCGGGGGGCTCCTTAGGGAGACCCAGTACTTC. Protein product: CASSEIPGGLLRETQYF. The chain links TRBV12-3 or TRBV12-4 to TRBJ2-5, with D perhaps TRBD2 (7 bases). Trimming shortened V by 6 bases and J by 5 bases, and 25 bases separated the two germline ends. The CDR3 is 17 residues long.

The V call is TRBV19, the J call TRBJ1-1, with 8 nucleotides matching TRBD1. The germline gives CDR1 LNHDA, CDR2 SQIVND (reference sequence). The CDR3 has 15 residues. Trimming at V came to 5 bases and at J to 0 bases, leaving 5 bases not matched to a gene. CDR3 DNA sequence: TGTGCCAGTAGTGTCCGACAGGGGATGAACACTGAAGCTTTCTTT. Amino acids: CASSVRQGMNTEAFF.

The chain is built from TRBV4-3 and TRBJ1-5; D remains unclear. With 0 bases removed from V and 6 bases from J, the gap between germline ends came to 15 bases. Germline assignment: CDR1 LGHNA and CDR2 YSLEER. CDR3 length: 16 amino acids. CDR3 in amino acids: CASSQDIVGVGQPQHF. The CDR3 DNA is TGCGCCAGCAGCCAAGATATTGTCGGGGTTGGTCAGCCCCAGCATTTT.